This entry lists 12 T cell receptor beta chains sequenced from one sample in a study of vaccination effects on CD4 cells after COVID-19 (dated by TCRdb to 2022 to 2024). Libraries came from the immunoSEQ multiplex PCR assay. TCRdb holds this immuneACCESS table with in-frame rearrangements only. Some clones are missing; in checked studies, unresolved V genes explain under half, and the rest has no known cause. The sample contains fewer than 65,000 clones, 81% of them found a single time. The ten largest clonotypes hold 2.5% of the sample. No antigen is known for these receptors. In the ViraFEST assay, PBMC were stimulated with viral peptide pools, and TCR sequencing was then used to find antigen-specific CD4+ T cell clonotypes based on their expansion. After around 11 days of culture, CD4+ T cells were isolated with the EasySep CD4+ T cell isolation kit. The sequencing here drew on CD4+ T cells from PBMCs cultured with HCoV-229E spike peptides, taken before COVID-19 vaccination. The sample's cell subset or site, from its label and the paper: HCoV-229E spike overlapping peptide pool stimulation. Source of these receptors: a human donor who received a COVID-19 vaccine.

The V call is TRBV28, the J call TRBJ1-5, with no clear D. Deletions cut 2 bases from V and 3 bases from J, with 14 bases between. Per germline, CDR1 MDHEN and CDR2 SYDVKM. The CDR3 runs to 16 residues. The CDR3, as DNA: TGTGCCAGCAGTTTACCCGCGGGAGGGAACAATCAGCCCCAGCATTTT. Its translation is CASSLPAGGNNQPQHF.

The chain recombines TRBV5-1 with TRBJ2-2; 13 bases fit TRBD2. The CDR3 contains 17 residues. Germline CDR1 and CDR2: SGHRS and YFSETQ. Trimming at V came to 2 bases and at J to 7 bases, leaving 8 bases not matched to a gene. The CDR3, as DNA: TGCGCCAGCAGCTTAGCAACTAGCGGGGGGGCCATCGGGGAGCTGTTTTTT. Translation gives CASSLATSGGAIGELFF.

This clone was picked up one time. The chain links TRBV2 to TRBJ2-7; D remains unclear. V was shortened by 3 bases and J by 2 bases, with 8 bases between the two germline ends. The CDR3 covers 13 residues. The germline CDR1 and CDR2 sequences are SNHLY and FYNNEI. The DNA for the CDR3 is TGTGCCAGCAGTGAGGGCCAGCCCTACGAGCAGTACGTC. This translates into CASSEGQPYEQYV.

The rearrangement joins TRBV5-1 to TRBJ2-2; 8 positions agree with TRBD1. Germline loops: CDR1 SGHRS, CDR2 YFSETQ. V shed 0 bases, J shed 1 base, and the junction held 2 bases outside the gene matches. This CDR3 is 16 amino acids long. CDR3 in DNA: TGCGCCAGCAGCTTGGCCGGACAGGGGAACACCGGGGAGCTGTTTTTT. This translates into CASSLAGQGNTGELFF.

The gene calls are TRBV15 and TRBJ1-2; D remains ambiguous. The germline V and J ends were trimmed by 1 base and 6 bases, with 12 bases remaining between them. Germline values: CDR1 LNHNV, CDR2 YYDKDF (reference sequence). This CDR3 comprises 14 residues. The CDR3 loop reads CATSRGERANGYTF. DNA of the CDR3: TGTGCCACCAGCAGAGGAGAACGAGCAAATGGCTACACCTTC.

V usage is TRBV9 and J usage is TRBJ1-1, with D unclear. Germline CDR1 SGDLS, CDR2 YYNGEE. The CDR3 consists of 15 residues. V shed 2 bases and J shed 0 bases, with 11 bases lying between them. This chain's CDR3 is CASSVHSGVNTEAFF. In nucleotides, the CDR3 is TGTGCCAGCAGCGTTCACTCTGGGGTGAACACTGAAGCTTTCTTT.

The chain combines TRBV20-1 with TRBJ2-1; D call uncertain. The CDR3 spans 10 residues. Germline-derived CDR1 and CDR2 are DFQATT and SNEGSKA (reference sequence). Trimming cost V 4 bases and J 5 bases, with 3 bases left between them. CDR3 sequence reads: CSAIDNEQFF. The CDR3 DNA sequence: TGCAGTGCTATCGACAATGAGCAGTTCTTC.

This chain links TRBV5-1 with TRBJ1-6; 7 nucleotides line up with TRBD1. The CDR3 sequence is 15 residues long. V lost 1 base, J lost 8 bases, and 6 bases stayed unmatched. Germline V gene data show CDR1 as SGHRS and CDR2 as YFSETQ. As DNA, the CDR3 is TGCGCCAGCAGCTTGTATTCGGGGACAGATTCACCCCTCCACTTT. Translation: CASSLYSGTDSPLHF.

This clone was observed a single time. The rearrangement links TRBV11-3 to TRBJ2-5; no definite D call. The germline V gene encodes CDR1 SGHNT and CDR2 YENEEA. V shed 1 base and J shed 2 bases, with 14 bases lying between them. The CDR3 runs to 16 residues. The CDR3 sequence is CASSLGAASTQETQYF. The CDR3 DNA sequence: TGTGCCAGCAGCTTAGGGGCGGCCAGTACGCAAGAGACCCAGTACTTC.

Only a few counts were recorded for this clone. This chain joins TRBV11-3 and TRBJ2-1, with D uncertain. The germline CDR1 and CDR2 sequences are SGHNT and YENEEA. V lost 2 bases and J lost 9, with 2 bases in between. CDR3 length: 10 residues. The CDR3 loop reads CASSLIEQFF. CDR3 nucleotide sequence: TGTGCCAGCAGCTTAATTGAGCAGTTCTTC.

This clone has just a few counts. The chain couples TRBV7-7 to TRBJ2-3; TRBD2 agrees at 8 bases. Looked up from germline, CDR1 is SSHAT and CDR2 is FNYEAQ (reference sequence). Trimming at V came to 3 bases and at J to 6 bases, leaving 5 bases not matched to a gene. CDR3 length: 14 residues. The CDR3 here is CASSFSGEGDTQYF. CDR3 bases: TGTGCCAGCAGCTTTAGCGGGGAGGGGGATACGCAGTATTTT.

This sequence joins TRBV9 and TRBJ1-6, with 8 bases fitting TRBD1. With 3 bases clipped from V and 4 bases from J, the junction kept 3 bases outside the gene matches. The CDR3 runs to 15 residues. CDR1 is SGDLS, CDR2 YYNGEE, per germline. CDR3 loop: CASSERTGYNSPLHF. The DNA for the CDR3 is TGTGCCAGCAGCGAGAGGACAGGGTATAATTCACCCCTCCACTTT.